The 20 T cell receptor beta chains below come from one sample, sequenced in a study of regulatory T cells in long-lasting Graves disease. Construction of TCR beta libraries relied on iRepertoire HTBI primers and on Arm-PCR targeting CDR3 regions. Each CDR3 protein gets one entry after TCRdb re-called the multiplex PCR reads with MiXCR. The sample holds some 410,000 distinct CDR3 sequences, around 17% seen once. This sample's time point: newly diagnosed GD, antithyroid drugs for less than 3 months. RNA extracted from PBMCs served as the sequencing template. Another study also made use of these data, one on T cells in Graves' hyperthyroidism and ophthalmopathy.

Source: peripheral blood mononuclear cells (PBMCs), taken at new diagnosis, from a patient treated with antithyroid drugs. The receptors originated from a woman aged 25 to 39 with Graves disease.

This clonotype was observed many times. The CDR3 sequence is CASSPPEGGYEQYF. The DNA of the CDR3 is TGTGCCAGCAGTCCCCCGGAGGGGGGGTACGAGCAGTACTTC. The rearrangement uses TRBV28 and TRBJ2-7; perhaps TRBD2 as D (7 bases). Germline V gene data show CDR1 as MDHEN and CDR2 as SYDVKM. This CDR3 comprises 14 residues. The V end lost 5 bases, the J end lost 4 bases, and 15 bases lay between the germline ends.

On this clonotype: A much bigger clone sits one base away, suggesting this may be a read error. This chain uses TRBV7-9 with TRBJ2-1; tentative D call: TRBD2 (5 bases). Judging by the DNA end, TRBJ2-5 fits better; the J call may be wrong. Per the germline V gene, CDR1 is SEHNR and CDR2 is FQNEAQ (reference sequence). There are 12 residues in the CDR3. The CDR3 spells CASQSWDEGQYF. Here the CDR3 DNA reads TGTGCCAGTCAATCGTGGGATGAGGGCCAGTACTTC.

This clonotype was detected a few times. The chain is built from TRBV9 and TRBJ2-1, with TRBD2 matching 8 bases. The germline V gene has CDR1 SGDLS and CDR2 YYNGEE. With 2 bases clipped from V and 9 bases from J, the junction kept 10 bases outside the gene matches. The length of the CDR3 is 15 residues. The CDR3 nucleotides are TGTGCCAGCAGCGTGGGGCGGGAGGTTTGGGGTGAGCAGTTCTTC. Encoded protein: CASSVGREVWGEQFF. Full variable domain (missing parts from reference TRBV9 and TRBJ2-1): DSGVTQTPKHLITATGQRVTLRCSPRSGDLSVYWYQQSLDQGLQFLIQYYNGEERAKGNILERFSAQQFPDLHSELNLSSLELGDSALYFCASSVGREVWGEQFFGPGTRLTVL.

This clonotype was seen repeatedly, ten times or more. The DNA of the CDR3 is TGTGCCAGCACCATCAGGAGGGGGCCGACTAATGAAAAACTGTTTTTT. It translates to CASTIRRGPTNEKLFF. The J gene is TRBJ1-4, the V gene TRBV28; TRBD1 aligns across 7 bases. V dropped 7 bases and J dropped 2; count of bases not matched to a gene: 10. The germline V gene encodes CDR1 MDHEN and CDR2 SYDVKM. CDR3 length equals 16 residues.

This clonotype has only a few counts. V gene TRBV24-1 combines with J gene TRBJ2-6, with D perhaps matching TRBD1 (6 bases). V lost 4 bases, J lost 2 bases, and 17 bases lay in between. This CDR3 spans 18 amino acids. The germline V gene has CDR1 KGHDR and CDR2 SFDVKD. The chain's CDR3 is CATSDSGTRTPGANVLTF. The CDR3 DNA sequence: TGTGCCACCAGTGACTCGGGGACAAGGACCCCTGGGGCCAACGTCCTGACTTTC.

This clonotype came up a few times. This sequence joins TRBV5-5 and TRBJ2-2; 7 bases fit TRBD1. This CDR3 spans 17 amino acids. Germline V gives CDR1 SGHKS, CDR2 YYEKEE (reference sequence). V dropped 4 bases and J dropped 6; count of bases not matched to a gene: 15. CDR3 loop: CASSRVPDRMAAGELFF. The CDR3 DNA follows: TGTGCCAGCAGCCGCGTTCCGGACAGGATGGCGGCCGGGGAGCTGTTTTTT.

Note on this clonotype: This sequence may be a read error, since a much larger clone differs from it by one base. The CDR3 nucleotides read TGTGCCAGCAGCTTAGCGTCCAAGGGGAGTCTAGACGAGCAGTACTTC. It specifies CASSLASKGSLDEQYF. The genes are TRBV7-9 and TRBJ2-7; D might be TRBD1 or TRBD2, each matching 5 bases. The V end was cut by 0 bases, the J end by 5 bases, with 17 bases between. This CDR3 has 16 amino acids. The germline CDR1 and CDR2 sequences are SEHNR and FQNEAQ (reference sequence).

The chain links TRBV20-1 to TRBJ1-1; maybe TRBD1 (6 bases). CDR1 is DFQATT, CDR2 SNEGSKA, per germline (reference sequence). The CDR3 spans 18 residues. V was cut by 6 bases and J by 7 bases, with 33 bases left in between. CDR3 nucleotides: TGCAGTGCCCGGGCCGCGTCCCTTGAGGGGGAACTTAGGTTTGAAGCTTTCTTT. Translated, it gives CSARAASLEGELRFEAFF.

There are many counts of this clonotype. The chain is built from TRBV20-1 and TRBJ2-7; D may be TRBD1 (6 bases). The CDR3 loop spans 15 amino acids. V was shortened by 1 base and J by 2 bases, with 15 bases between the two germline ends. Germline V gene data show CDR1 as DFQATT and CDR2 as SNEGSKA (reference sequence). CDR3 sequence (DNA): TGCAGTGCTAGAGGGCCCGACAGGAGCCCCTACGAGCAGTACTTC. It yields the protein CSARGPDRSPYEQYF.

J is TRBJ1-2 and V is TRBV11-2; 10 bases are shared with TRBD1. There are 17 residues in the CDR3. The germline gives CDR1 SGHAT, CDR2 FQNNGV. After removal of 4 bases from V and 2 bases from J, the junction contained 10 bases not matched to a gene. The CDR3: CASSSTRSDRGNYGYTF. As DNA, the CDR3 is TGTGCCAGCAGCTCTACCAGATCGGACAGGGGGAACTATGGCTACACCTTC.

This clonotype was seen at least ten times. The V gene is TRBV7-2, the J gene TRBJ1-2, with D possibly TRBD1 on 5 matching bases. The length of the CDR3 is 12 residues. Trimming removed 0 bases from V and 7 bases from J, with 6 bases in between. The germline V gene has CDR1 SGHTA and CDR2 FQGNSA. Here the CDR3 reads CASSLAGGGYTF. The CDR3, as DNA: TGTGCCAGCAGCTTAGCTGGGGGTGGCTACACCTTC.

The chain couples TRBV7-3 to TRBJ2-7; possibly TRBD2 for D (5 bases). Germline V CDR1 and CDR2: SGHTA, FQGTGA. This CDR3 is built from 14 residues. The V gene lost 3 bases and the J gene lost 3 bases, with 12 bases spanning the gap. For the CDR3, the DNA is TGTGCCAGCAGCTTGAGGGTTGGGGACTACGAGCAGTACTTC. This gives the protein CASSLRVGDYEQYF.

On this clonotype itself: A read error is possible here, since a much larger clone lies one base away. This sequence joins TRBV5-1 and TRBJ1-6; TRBD1 aligns across 7 bases. The CDR3 consists of 15 residues. The V gene's germline CDR1 is SGHRS and CDR2 YFSETQ. After removal of 0 bases from V and 11 bases from J, the junction contained 8 bases not matched to a gene. In DNA, the CDR3 is TGCGCCAGCAGCTTGGCCGGGAACAGGGGACCACCCCTCCACTTT. Amino acid sequence: CASSLAGNRGPPLHF.

This clonotype came up a few times. The J gene is TRBJ2-1, the V gene TRBV11-3, with 7 bases that match TRBD1. CDR3 length: 15 residues. The trim removed 3 bases at V and 0 bases at J, leaving 2 bases unmatched. Germline values: CDR1 SGHNT, CDR2 YENEEA. The CDR3 protein is CASSFRGISYNEQFF. In nucleotides, the CDR3 is TGTGCCAGCAGCTTCAGGGGGATCTCCTACAATGAGCAGTTCTTC. Supplemented by reference TRBV11-3 and TRBJ2-1, the full variable domain reads EAGVVQSPRYKIIEKKQPVAFWCNPISGHNTLYWYLQNLGQGPELLIRYENEEAVDDSQLPKDRFSAERLKGVDSTLKIQPAELGDSAVYLCASSFRGISYNEQFFGPGTRLTVL.

This sequence joins TRBV10-3 and TRBJ1-5; 7 bases line up with TRBD1. CDR3 length: 13 residues. Germline CDR1 and CDR2: ENHRY and SYGVKD. The V segment lost 10 bases and the J segment 2 bases; nucleotides outside the gene matches: 5. CDR3 amino acids: CATYRGGNQPQHF. The CDR3 bases are TGTGCCACATACAGGGGTGGCAATCAGCCCCAGCATTTT.

The CDR3: CAWSEAGFSGANVLTF. CDR3 coding DNA: TGTGCCTGGAGTGAAGCCGGATTCTCTGGGGCCAACGTCCTGACTTTC. V gene TRBV30 combines with J gene TRBJ2-6; no definite D call. V dropped 1 base and J dropped 0 bases, with 10 bases sitting between them. The CDR3 covers 16 residues. CDR1 GTSNPN and CDR2 SVGIG come from the germline V gene (reference sequence).

This clonotype was counted between two and nine times. The CDR3: CSAQGTSYEQYF. As DNA, the CDR3 is TGCAGCGCCCAGGGAACCTCCTACGAGCAGTACTTC. J is TRBJ2-7 and V is TRBV29-1; TRBD1 is a possible D gene (5 bases). Trimming pared 7 bases from V and 0 bases from J, leaving 10 bases between. Per germline, CDR1 SQVTM and CDR2 ANQGSEA. The CDR3 runs 12 residues.

The table lists this clonotype with many counts. The rearrangement uses TRBV11-3 and TRBJ2-1; D is unresolved. The CDR3 is 14 amino acids. V was trimmed by 1 base and J by 5 bases, leaving 9 bases between them. CDR1 is SGHNT, CDR2 YENEEA, per germline. The CDR3: CASSLADGNNEQFF. DNA of the CDR3: TGTGCCAGCAGCTTAGCCGACGGCAACAATGAGCAGTTCTTC.

This clonotype appeared a few times. The chain has TRBV14 and TRBJ1-6; 7 bases fit TRBD1. CDR3 length equals 15 residues. Germline-derived CDR1 and CDR2 are SGHDN and FVKESK. V trimming: 3 bases; J trimming: 8 bases; junction bases outside the gene matches: 7. The CDR3 protein is CASSQLQGPDSPLHF. The CDR3, as DNA: TGTGCCAGCAGCCAGCTACAGGGGCCGGATTCACCCCTCCACTTT.

This clonotype was found a few times. V is TRBV28 and J is TRBJ2-7, with 8 bases matching TRBD2. With V trimmed by 7 bases and J by 0 bases, 8 bases remained unmatched. The CDR3 length is 15 residues. Germline V gives CDR1 MDHEN, CDR2 SYDVKM. CDR3 nucleotide sequence: TGTGCCAGCAAAACTAGCGGAGGGAGCTCCTACGAGCAGTACTTC. Translated: CASKTSGGSSYEQYF.